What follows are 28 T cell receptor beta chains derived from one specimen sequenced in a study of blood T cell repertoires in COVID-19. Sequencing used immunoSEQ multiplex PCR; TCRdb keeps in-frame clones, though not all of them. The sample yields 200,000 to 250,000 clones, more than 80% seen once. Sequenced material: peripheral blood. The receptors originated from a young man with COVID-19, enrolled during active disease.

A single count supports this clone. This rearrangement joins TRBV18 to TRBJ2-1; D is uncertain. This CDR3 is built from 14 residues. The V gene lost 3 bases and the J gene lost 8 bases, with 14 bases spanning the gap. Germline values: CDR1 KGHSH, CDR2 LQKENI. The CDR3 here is CASSPRSLPHEQFF. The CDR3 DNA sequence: TGTGCCAGCTCACCGCGATCGTTACCCCATGAGCAGTTCTTC.

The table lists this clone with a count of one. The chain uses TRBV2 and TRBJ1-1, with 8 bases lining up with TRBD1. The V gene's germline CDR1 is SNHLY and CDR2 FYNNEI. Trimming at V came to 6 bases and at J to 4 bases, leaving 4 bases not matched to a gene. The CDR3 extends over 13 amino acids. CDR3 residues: CASSRQGPTEAFF. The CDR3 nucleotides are TGTGCCAGCAGCCGACAGGGGCCCACTGAAGCTTTCTTT.

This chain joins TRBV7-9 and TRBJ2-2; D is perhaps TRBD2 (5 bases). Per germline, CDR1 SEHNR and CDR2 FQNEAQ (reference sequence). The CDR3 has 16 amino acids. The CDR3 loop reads CALGWGELTNTGELFF. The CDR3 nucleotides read TGTGCGCTGGGGTGGGGAGAATTAACGAACACCGGGGAGCTGTTTTTT.

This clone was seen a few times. Written as DNA, the CDR3 is TGTGCCAGCAGCTTAGGGACAACTGGAAACACCATATATTTT. Translating it yields CASSLGTTGNTIYF. The chain carries TRBV7-3 and TRBJ1-3, with D maybe TRBD1 (6 bases). The CDR3 loop spans 14 amino acids. V lost 2 bases and J 2 bases, leaving 7 bases between the germline ends. Per the germline V gene, CDR1 is SGHTA and CDR2 is FQGTGA.

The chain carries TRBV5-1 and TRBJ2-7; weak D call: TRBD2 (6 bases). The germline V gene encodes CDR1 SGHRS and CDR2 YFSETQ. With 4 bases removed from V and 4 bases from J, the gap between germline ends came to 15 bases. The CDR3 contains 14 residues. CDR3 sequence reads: CASSIGEVGYEQYF. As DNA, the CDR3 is TGCGCCAGCAGCATAGGGGAGGTGGGTTACGAGCAGTACTTC. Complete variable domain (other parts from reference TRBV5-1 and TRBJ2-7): KAGVTQTPRYLIKTRGQQVTLSCSPISGHRSVSWYQQTPGQGLQFLFEYFSETQRNKGNFPGRFSGRQFSNSRSEMNVSTLELGDSALYLCASSIGEVGYEQYFGPGTRLTVT.

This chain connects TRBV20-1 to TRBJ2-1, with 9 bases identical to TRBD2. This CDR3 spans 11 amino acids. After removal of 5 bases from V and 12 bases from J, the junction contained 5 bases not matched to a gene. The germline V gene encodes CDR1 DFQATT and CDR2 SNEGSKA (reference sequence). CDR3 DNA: TGCAGTGCTTGGAAGCGGGAGGTGCAGTTCTTC. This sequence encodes CSAWKREVQFF.

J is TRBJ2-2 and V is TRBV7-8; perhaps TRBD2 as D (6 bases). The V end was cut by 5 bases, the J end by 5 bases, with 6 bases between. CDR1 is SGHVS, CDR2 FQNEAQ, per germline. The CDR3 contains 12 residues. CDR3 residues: CASSRETGELFF. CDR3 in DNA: TGTGCCAGCAGCCGGGAGACCGGGGAGCTGTTTTTT.

The CDR3 loop is CASSAVTTGPIWRNTEAFF. In DNA, the CDR3 is TGCGCCAGCAGTGCTGTAACGACAGGGCCAATATGGAGAAACACTGAAGCTTTCTTT. V gene TRBV4-1 combines with J gene TRBJ1-1; 7 nucleotides line up with TRBD1. Per the germline V gene, CDR1 is MGHRA and CDR2 is YSYEKL. V lost 6 bases and J lost 2; bases outside the gene matches: 21. The CDR3 sequence is 19 residues long.

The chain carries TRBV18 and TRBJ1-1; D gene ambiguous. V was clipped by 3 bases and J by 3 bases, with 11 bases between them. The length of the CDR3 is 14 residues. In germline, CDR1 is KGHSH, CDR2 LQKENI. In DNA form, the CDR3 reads TGTGCCAGCTCACCCATGGACGGGGACACTGAAGCTTTCTTT. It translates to CASSPMDGDTEAFF.

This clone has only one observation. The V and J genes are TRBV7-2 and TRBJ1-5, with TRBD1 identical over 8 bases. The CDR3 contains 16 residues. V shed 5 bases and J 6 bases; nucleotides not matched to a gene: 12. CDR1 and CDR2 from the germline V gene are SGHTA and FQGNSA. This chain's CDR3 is CASSPYGTGPGQPQHF. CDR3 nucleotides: TGTGCCAGCAGCCCGTACGGGACAGGACCAGGTCAGCCCCAGCATTTT. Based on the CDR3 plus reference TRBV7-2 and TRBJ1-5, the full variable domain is GAGVSQSPSNKVTEKGKDVELRCDPISGHTALYWYRQSLGQGLEFLIYFQGNSAPDKSGLPSDRFSAERTGGSVSTLTIQRTQQEDSAVYLCASSPYGTGPGQPQHFGDGTRLSIL.

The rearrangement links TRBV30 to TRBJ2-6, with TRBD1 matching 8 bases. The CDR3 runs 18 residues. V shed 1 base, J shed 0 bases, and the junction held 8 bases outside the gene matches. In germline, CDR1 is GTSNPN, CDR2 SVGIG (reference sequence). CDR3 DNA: TGTGCCTGGAGTGCCCTGCGGACAGGGACCTCTGGGGCCAACGTCCTGACTTTC. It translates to CAWSALRTGTSGANVLTF.

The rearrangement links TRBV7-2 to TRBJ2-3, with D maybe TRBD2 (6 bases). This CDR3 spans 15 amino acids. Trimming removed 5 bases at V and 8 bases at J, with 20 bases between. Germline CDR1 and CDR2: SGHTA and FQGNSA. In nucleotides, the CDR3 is TGTGCCAGCAGCCAAAAGCCGGGGGTAGGAGGTACGCAGTATTTT. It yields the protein CASSQKPGVGGTQYF.

In nucleotides, the CDR3 is TGTGCCACCGGAGGGGGACAGGGGACTCGGCAGCCCCAGCATTTT. Its protein product is CATGGGQGTRQPQHF. The rearrangement links TRBV9 to TRBJ1-5; 10 nucleotides match TRBD1. The V and J ends lost 9 bases and 7 bases, in that order; junction bases with no gene match: 13. In germline, CDR1 is SGDLS, CDR2 YYNGEE. The CDR3 runs 15 residues.

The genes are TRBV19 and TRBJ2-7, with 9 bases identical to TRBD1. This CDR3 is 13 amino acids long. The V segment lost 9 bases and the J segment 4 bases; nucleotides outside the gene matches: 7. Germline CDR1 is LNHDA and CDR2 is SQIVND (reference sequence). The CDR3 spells CASRGTGSYEQYF. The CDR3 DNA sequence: TGTGCCAGCCGTGGGACAGGGTCATACGAGCAGTACTTC. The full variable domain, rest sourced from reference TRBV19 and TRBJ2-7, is DGGITQSPKYLFRKEGQNVTLSCEQNLNHDAMYWYRQDPGQGLRLIYYSQIVNDFQKGDIAEGYSVSREKKESFPLTVTSAQKNPTAFYLCASRGTGSYEQYFGPGTRLTVT.

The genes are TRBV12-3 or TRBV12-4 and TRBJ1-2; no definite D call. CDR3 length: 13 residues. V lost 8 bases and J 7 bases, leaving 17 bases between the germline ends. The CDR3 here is CASGLPGISGYTF. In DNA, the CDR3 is TGTGCCAGCGGGCTCCCAGGAATATCTGGCTACACCTTC.

In nucleotides, the CDR3 is TGTGCCAGCAGTTACAGGGCGGGAGATTCCTACAATGAGCAGTTCTTC. As protein: CASSYRAGDSYNEQFF. This chain joins TRBV6-2 or TRBV6-3 and TRBJ2-1, with TRBD2 matching 7 bases. The V gene's germline CDR1 is MNHEY and CDR2 SVGEGT. This CDR3 contains 16 residues. V was pared by 2 bases and J by 1 base, with 5 bases of the junction left unmatched.

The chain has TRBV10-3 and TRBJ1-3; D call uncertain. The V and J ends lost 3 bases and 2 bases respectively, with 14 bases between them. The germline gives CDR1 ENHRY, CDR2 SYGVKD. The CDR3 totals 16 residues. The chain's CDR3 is CAISDWTRIAGNTIYF. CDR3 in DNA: TGTGCCATCAGTGACTGGACTCGGATAGCTGGAAACACCATATATTTT.

The CDR3 nucleotides read TGTGCCAGCAGCCCAGGGACAGGGGAAGTCTACGAGCAGTACTTC. Translating gives CASSPGTGEVYEQYF. This chain connects TRBV5-6 to TRBJ2-7, with 10 bases lining up with TRBD1. Trimming cost V 4 bases and J 3 bases; bases outside gene matches: 7. CDR3 size: 15 residues. Germline assignment: CDR1 SGHDT and CDR2 YYEEEE.

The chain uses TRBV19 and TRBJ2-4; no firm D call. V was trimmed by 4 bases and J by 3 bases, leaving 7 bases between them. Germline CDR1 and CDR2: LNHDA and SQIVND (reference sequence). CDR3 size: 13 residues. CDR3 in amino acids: CASSSDIKNIQYF. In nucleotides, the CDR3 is TGTGCCAGTAGTAGCGACATCAAAAACATTCAGTACTTC.

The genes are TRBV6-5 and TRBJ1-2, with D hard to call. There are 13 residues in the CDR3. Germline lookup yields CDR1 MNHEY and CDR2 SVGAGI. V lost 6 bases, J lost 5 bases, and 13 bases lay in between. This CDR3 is CASSQTFSYGYTF. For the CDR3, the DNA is TGTGCCAGCAGCCAGACTTTCTCTTATGGCTACACCTTC.

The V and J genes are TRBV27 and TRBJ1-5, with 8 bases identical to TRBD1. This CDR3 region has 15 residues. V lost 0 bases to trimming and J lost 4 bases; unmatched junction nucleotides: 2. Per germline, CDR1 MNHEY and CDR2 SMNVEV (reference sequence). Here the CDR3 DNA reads TGTGCCAGCAGTTTATCGAGACAGGGGAATCAGCCCCAGCATTTT. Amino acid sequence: CASSLSRQGNQPQHF.

CDR3 region: CASSQSGFSNQPQHF. CDR3 in DNA: TGCGCCAGCAGTCAAAGCGGGTTTAGCAATCAGCCCCAGCATTTT. The rearrangement uses TRBV23-1 and TRBJ1-5; D is undetermined. TRBV23-1 has ORF status, its function being uncertain. The CDR3 is 15 amino acids. V shed 2 bases and J shed 0 bases, with 8 bases lying between them.

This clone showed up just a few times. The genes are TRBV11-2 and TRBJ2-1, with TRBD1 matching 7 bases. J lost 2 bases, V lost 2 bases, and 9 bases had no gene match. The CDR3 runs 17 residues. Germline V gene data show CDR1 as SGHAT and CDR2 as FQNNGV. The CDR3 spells CASSLRQGRRTYNEQFF. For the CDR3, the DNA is TGTGCCAGCAGCTTAAGACAGGGTCGGAGGACCTACAATGAGCAGTTCTTC. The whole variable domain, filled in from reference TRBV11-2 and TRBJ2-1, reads EAGVAQSPRYKIIEKRQSVAFWCNPISGHATLYWYQQILGQGPKLLIQFQNNGVVDDSQLPKDRFSAERLKGVDSTLKIQPAKLEDSAVYLCASSLRQGRRTYNEQFFGPGTRLTVL.

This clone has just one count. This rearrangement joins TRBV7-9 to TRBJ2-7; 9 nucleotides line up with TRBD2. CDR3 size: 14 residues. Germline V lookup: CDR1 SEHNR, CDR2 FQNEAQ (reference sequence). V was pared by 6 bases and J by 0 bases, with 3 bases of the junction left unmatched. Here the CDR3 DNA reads TGTGCCAGCAGGAGCGGGGGGAGCTCCTACGAGCAGTACTTC. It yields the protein CASRSGGSSYEQYF.

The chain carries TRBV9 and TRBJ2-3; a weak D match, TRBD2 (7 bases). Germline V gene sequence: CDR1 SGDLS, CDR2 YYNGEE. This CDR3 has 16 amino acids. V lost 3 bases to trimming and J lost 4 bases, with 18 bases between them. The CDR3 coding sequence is TGTGCCAGCAGCGCCCTACAGGGAGGGTACGCAGATACGCAGTATTTT. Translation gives CASSALQGGYADTQYF.

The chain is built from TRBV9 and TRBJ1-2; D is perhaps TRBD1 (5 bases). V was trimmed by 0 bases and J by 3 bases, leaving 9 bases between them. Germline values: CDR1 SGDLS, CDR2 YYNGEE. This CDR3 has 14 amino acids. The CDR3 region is CASSVGSGDYGYTF. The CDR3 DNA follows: TGTGCCAGCAGCGTAGGGTCGGGGGACTATGGCTACACCTTC.

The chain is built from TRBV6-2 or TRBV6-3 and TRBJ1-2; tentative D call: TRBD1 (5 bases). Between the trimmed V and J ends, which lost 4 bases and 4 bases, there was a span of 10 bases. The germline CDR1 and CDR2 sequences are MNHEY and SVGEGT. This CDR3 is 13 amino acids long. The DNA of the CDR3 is TGTGCCAGCAGTTTTTTCCAGGGCTATGGCTACACCTTC. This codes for CASSFFQGYGYTF.

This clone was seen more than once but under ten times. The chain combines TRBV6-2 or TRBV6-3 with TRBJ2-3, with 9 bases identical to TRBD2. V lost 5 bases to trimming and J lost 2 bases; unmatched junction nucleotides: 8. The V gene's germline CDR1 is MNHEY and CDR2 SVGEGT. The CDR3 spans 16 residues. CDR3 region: CASSPGGGRDTDTQYF. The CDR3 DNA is TGTGCCAGCAGTCCGGGGGGCGGGAGGGACACAGATACGCAGTATTTT.